This T cell receptor beta chain was found in a study of identical twins. TCRdb re-analysed the 5' RACE reads in MiXCR, keeping a single row per CDR3 protein. The sample carries about 530,000 distinct CDR3 sequences, roughly 15% recorded once. This clonotype showed up just a few times. The CDR3 has 15 amino acids. V lost 3 bases to trimming and J lost 4 bases; unmatched junction nucleotides: 5. Germline values: CDR1 KGHDR, CDR2 SFDVKD. This sample was also put to use in a study of yellow fever vaccine responses in identical twins.

The chain carries TRBV24-1 and TRBJ2-3; 8 nucleotides line up with TRBD2. The receptor was isolated from a woman aged 18-29 years in good health. The sequenced sample was CD4+ T cells sorted from blood. CDR3 sequence (DNA): TGTGCCACCAGTGATGATAGCGGGGTCCCAGATACGCAGTATTTT. Protein product: CATSDDSGVPDTQYF.